This T cell receptor beta chain was captured in a study of blood T cell repertoires in COVID-19. Study-level background: Researchers got acute and convalescent COVID-19 samples from the United States, Italy and Spain.

Sequencing used immunoSEQ multiplex PCR; TCRdb keeps in-frame clones, though not all of them. The sample lists fewer than 250,000 clones; around 80% were seen once. The sample comprised peripheral blood. The receptor was isolated from a woman aged 45-59 years with acute or convalescent COVID-19.

CDR3 nucleotides: TGTGCCAGCAGCTTAGGAGTCACAGATACGCAGTATTTT. This sequence encodes CASSLGVTDTQYF. J is TRBJ2-3 and V is TRBV7-6, with unresolved D. Deletions cut 1 base from V and 2 bases from J, with 4 bases between. Germline CDR1 reads SGHVS; CDR2 reads FNYEAQ. CDR3 length: 13 residues.